These 31 T cell receptor beta chains were sequenced from one sample in a study of blood T cell repertoires in COVID-19. The method was immunoSEQ multiplex PCR; TCRdb's version includes in-frame clones alone and lacks a portion of them. The sample holds about 160,000 clones, under 90% seen once. Sequencing used PBMCs or T cells enriched from blood (not recorded which). Source of these receptors: a woman in her fifties or sixties who had recovered from COVID-19.

V usage is TRBV7-2 and J usage is TRBJ2-2; D is perhaps TRBD2 (5 bases). The V end was cut by 2 bases, the J end by 4 bases, with 11 bases between. Germline-derived CDR1 and CDR2 are SGHTA and FQGNSA. The CDR3 sequence is 15 residues long. For the CDR3, the DNA is TGTGCCAGCAGCTTATCAGCGGCCGGCACCGGGGAGCTGTTTTTT. This sequence encodes CASSLSAAGTGELFF.

This clone occurred once. The chain recombines TRBV18 with TRBJ1-5, with D unclear. Deletions cut 2 bases from V and 3 bases from J, with 11 bases between. The CDR3 is made up of 15 amino acids. CDR1 is KGHSH and CDR2 is LQKENI in the germline V gene. The CDR3 reads CASSPRHNFNQPQHF. DNA of the CDR3: TGTGCCAGCTCACCAAGACACAATTTCAATCAGCCCCAGCATTTT.

Regarding this clone: This sample includes further DNA sequences coding for the same CDR3. The V call is TRBV12-3 or TRBV12-4, the J call TRBJ1-1, with D tentatively TRBD1 (5 bases). The CDR3 has 13 amino acids. V lost 3 bases to trimming and J lost 1 base, with 6 bases between them. CDR3 coding DNA: TGTGCCAGCAGTTTTACAGGGAACACTGAAGCTTTCTTT. Translation gives CASSFTGNTEAFF.

This clone appeared a few times. This chain links TRBV7-8 with TRBJ2-7; D might be TRBD2 (5 bases). CDR3 length: 15 amino acids. CDR1 SGHVS and CDR2 FQNEAQ come from the germline V gene. Trimming removed 4 bases at V and 5 bases at J, with 18 bases between. The CDR3 DNA is TGTGCCAGCAGCTCCCCGGACCAGTCCGGGAACGAGCAGTACTTC. This sequence encodes CASSSPDQSGNEQYF.

J is TRBJ2-1 and V is TRBV7-9; 7 bases map to TRBD2. Germline V lookup: CDR1 SEHNR, CDR2 FQNEAQ (reference sequence). The CDR3 length is 17 residues. Unmatched junction bases numbered 9, after V lost 0 bases and J lost 4 bases. The CDR3 nucleotides are TGTGCCAGCAGCTTAGCTGTGGCGGGGGAGGGTTACAATGAGCAGTTCTTC. It encodes CASSLAVAGEGYNEQFF.

The chain combines TRBV25-1 with TRBJ2-1, with 10 bases that match TRBD2. The CDR3 has 14 residues. V was clipped by 6 bases and J by 9 bases; unmatched bases: 8. The germline gives CDR1 MGHDK, CDR2 SYGVNS. CDR3 in DNA: TGTGCCAGCAGGGGAGCGGGGGGGCTTTTTGAGCAGTTCTTC. Protein: CASRGAGGLFEQFF.

The chain combines TRBV5-4 with TRBJ2-3; a weak D match, TRBD2 (5 bases). Germline values: CDR1 SGHNT, CDR2 YYREEE (reference sequence). The CDR3 is made up of 12 amino acids. V was shortened by 7 bases and J by 8 bases, with 14 bases between the two germline ends. Here the CDR3 reads CASDPWRATQYF. Written as DNA, the CDR3 is TGTGCCAGCGACCCCTGGCGGGCTACGCAGTATTTT.

The chain has TRBV4-2 and TRBJ2-3; D remains ambiguous. V shed 0 bases and J shed 6 bases, with 7 bases lying between them. Germline V gene sequence: CDR1 LGHNA, CDR2 YNFKEQ. CDR3 length: 13 residues. In DNA form, the CDR3 reads TGTGCCAGCAGCCAAGATCCCCAGGATACGCAGTATTTT. Translated, it gives CASSQDPQDTQYF.

The rearrangement links TRBV3-1 (or the pseudogene TRBV3-2) to TRBJ2-3; 12 bases align to TRBD2. The V segment lost 1 base and the J segment 8 bases; nucleotides outside the gene matches: 1. The CDR3 consists of 14 residues. CDR1 is LGHDT and CDR2 is YNNKEL in the germline V gene (reference sequence). As DNA, the CDR3 is TGTGCCAGCAGCCAAGGGACTAGCGGGGTTACGCAGTATTTT. Protein product: CASSQGTSGVTQYF.

The V and J genes are TRBV4-2 and TRBJ1-2; the D gene is possibly TRBD1 (5 bases). The V and J ends lost 3 bases and 8 bases respectively, with 19 bases between them. Germline values: CDR1 LGHNA, CDR2 YNFKEQ. The CDR3 is made up of 15 amino acids. Here the CDR3 DNA reads TGTGCCAGCAGCCACGGGGGAGGCCTGATAGTAGGCTACACCTTC. This translates into CASSHGGGLIVGYTF.

The gene calls are TRBV11-2 and TRBJ1-6, with D possibly TRBD1 on 6 matching bases. The CDR3 totals 15 residues. Germline CDR1 reads SGHAT; CDR2 reads FQNNGV. With 5 bases removed from V and 4 bases from J, the gap between germline ends came to 12 bases. CDR3 region: CASSTGTPYNSPLHF. The DNA of the CDR3 is TGTGCCAGCAGCACCGGGACACCATATAATTCACCCCTCCACTTT.

The CDR3 coding sequence is TGTGCCAGCAGCTCGAGGACTAGCGGGGGGGCAGGTGAGCAGTTCTTC. Its translation is CASSSRTSGGAGEQFF. The chain links TRBV6-2 or TRBV6-3 to TRBJ2-1; 15 bases map to TRBD2. Unmatched junction bases numbered 9, after V lost 6 bases and J lost 9 bases. This CDR3 is 16 amino acids long. The germline V gene has CDR1 MNHEY and CDR2 SVGEGT.

In DNA, the CDR3 is TGTGCCAGCGGAAAGACTAGCGGGTCCTACAATGAGCAGTTCTTC. Translated: CASGKTSGSYNEQFF. The chain is built from TRBV6-4 and TRBJ2-1; TRBD2 aligns across 10 bases. The trim removed 8 bases at V and 1 base at J, leaving 5 bases unmatched. Germline V gene lookup returns CDR1 MRHNA and CDR2 SNTAGT. The CDR3 runs 15 residues.

The V call is TRBV5-5, the J call TRBJ1-1, with D tentatively TRBD1 (5 bases). This CDR3 has 16 residues. Germline values: CDR1 SGHKS, CDR2 YYEKEE (reference sequence). The V and J ends lost 4 bases and 1 base respectively, with 17 bases between them. Here the CDR3 reads CASSPSLDTSNTEAFF. The CDR3 region has the DNA TGTGCCAGCAGCCCCAGTTTGGACACTTCGAACACTGAAGCTTTCTTT.

This chain uses TRBV7-2 with TRBJ1-4; D gene uncertain. Germline values: CDR1 SGHTA, CDR2 FQGNSA. The V end was cut by 3 bases, the J end by 4 bases, with 6 bases between. This CDR3 has 13 residues. The CDR3 coding sequence is TGTGCCAGCAGCTTTTTCAGTAATGAAAAACTGTTTTTT. Its protein is CASSFFSNEKLFF. The variable domain in full, completed from reference TRBV7-2 and TRBJ1-4, reads GAGVSQSPSNKVTEKGKDVELRCDPISGHTALYWYRQSLGQGLEFLIYFQGNSAPDKSGLPSDRFSAERTGGSVSTLTIQRTQQEDSAVYLCASSFFSNEKLFFGSGTQLSVL.

This clone was found once. This chain connects TRBV3-1 (or the pseudogene TRBV3-2) to TRBJ1-1; D possibly corresponds to TRBD1 (5 bases). Germline V gives CDR1 LGHDT, CDR2 YNNKEL (reference sequence). Trimming took off 1 base at V and 0 bases at J, with 15 bases between the two ends. The CDR3 is 17 residues long. CDR3 in amino acids: CASSQATLQVMNTEAFF. The CDR3 DNA follows: TGTGCCAGCAGCCAAGCGACCTTACAGGTGATGAACACTGAAGCTTTCTTT.

The chain is built from TRBV11-2 and TRBJ2-3, with a weak D call TRBD2 (5 bases). With 0 bases removed from V and 9 bases from J, the gap between germline ends came to 7 bases. The CDR3 is 12 amino acids. CDR1 is SGHAT, CDR2 FQNNGV, per germline. CDR3 sequence: CASSLDRETQYF. The CDR3 DNA reads TGTGCCAGCAGCTTAGACCGGGAAACGCAGTATTTT.

A word on this clone: In the same sample, other DNA sequences code for this CDR3. The DNA for the CDR3 is TGCGCCAGCAGCTTGCGGCAGGCGAACACTGAAGCTTTCTTT. Translation: CASSLRQANTEAFF. The chain links TRBV5-1 to TRBJ1-1; no definite D call. With 1 base removed from V and 1 base from J, the gap between germline ends came to 8 bases. The CDR3 covers 14 residues. Looked up from germline, CDR1 is SGHRS and CDR2 is YFSETQ.

This sequence joins TRBV6-5 and TRBJ1-1; possible D gene TRBD1, 5 bases. CDR3 length: 15 amino acids. V was cut by 0 bases and J by 7 bases, with 15 bases left in between. From germline, CDR1 is MNHEY and CDR2 SVGAGI. The CDR3 region has the DNA TGTGCCAGCAGTTACTCGATTTCAGGGCCGGTTGAAGCTTTCTTT. This translates into CASSYSISGPVEAFF.

This clone was recorded a few times. The chain carries TRBV7-9 and TRBJ2-2, with 7 bases fitting TRBD1. With 3 bases clipped from V and 1 base from J, the junction kept 5 bases outside the gene matches. Germline values: CDR1 SEHNR, CDR2 FQNEAQ (reference sequence). This CDR3 is 16 amino acids long. CDR3 amino acids: CASSFHRGKNTGELFF. The CDR3 DNA reads as TGTGCCAGCAGCTTCCACAGGGGAAAGAACACCGGGGAGCTGTTTTTT.

The gene calls are TRBV18 and TRBJ1-4, with D possibly matching TRBD1 (5 bases). Trimming took off 1 base at V and 8 bases at J, with 17 bases between the two ends. The germline V gene has CDR1 KGHSH and CDR2 LQKENI. This CDR3 region has 16 residues. Written as DNA, the CDR3 is TGTGCCAGCTCACCACAGGCCCAGGGAGGGAACGAAAAACTGTTTTTT. This translates into CASSPQAQGGNEKLFF.

This clone has a single count. The chain employs TRBV11-3 and TRBJ2-6, with D tentatively TRBD2 (7 bases). Deletions cut 0 bases from V and 0 bases from J, with 12 bases between. CDR3 length: 18 amino acids. CDR1 and CDR2 from the germline V gene are SGHNT and YENEEA. CDR3 sequence (DNA): TGTGCCAGCAGCTTAGAGGAGCGGGGACACTCTGGGGCCAACGTCCTGACTTTC. Residues: CASSLEERGHSGANVLTF. Based on the CDR3 plus reference TRBV11-3 and TRBJ2-6, the full variable domain is EAGVVQSPRYKIIEKKQPVAFWCNPISGHNTLYWYLQNLGQGPELLIRYENEEAVDDSQLPKDRFSAERLKGVDSTLKIQPAELGDSAVYLCASSLEERGHSGANVLTFGAGSRLTVL.

The chain is built from TRBV7-2 and TRBJ2-7; 8 bases line up with TRBD1. CDR1 and CDR2 (germline): SGHTA, FQGNSA. The CDR3 consists of 15 residues. After removal of 4 bases from V and 4 bases from J, the junction contained 9 bases not matched to a gene. The CDR3 DNA reads TGTGCCAGCAGCTCACAACAGGGGGGCCTTTACGAGCAGTACTTC. Amino acids: CASSSQQGGLYEQYF.

As for this clone: The identical CDR3 is also encoded by other nucleotide sequences in the sample. This chain connects TRBV4-3 to TRBJ2-1; possible D gene TRBD2, 5 bases. Germline assignment: CDR1 LGHNA and CDR2 YSLEER. V lost 0 bases and J lost 4, with 10 bases in between. The CDR3 covers 15 residues. CDR3 sequence (DNA): TGCGCCAGCAGCCAAGAAGAGGGTCCATACAATGAGCAGTTCTTC. Its protein is CASSQEEGPYNEQFF.

Only one count was recorded for this clone. This chain links TRBV2 with TRBJ2-3, with 8 positions matching TRBD2. Germline CDR1 is SNHLY and CDR2 is FYNNEI. The CDR3 spans 16 residues. V was pared by 9 bases and J by 0 bases, with 11 bases of the junction left unmatched. CDR3 coding DNA: TGTGCCAGTAAGCAAAAGAGCGGGAGTAGCACAGATACGCAGTATTTT. Protein sequence: CASKQKSGSSTDTQYF.

V usage is TRBV7-2 and J usage is TRBJ1-2; D may be TRBD1 (6 bases). The V end lost 5 bases, the J end lost 5 bases, and 21 bases lay between the germline ends. Looked up from germline, CDR1 is SGHTA and CDR2 is FQGNSA. This CDR3 contains 16 residues. The CDR3 loop reads CASSPMGGGGVYGYTF. The CDR3 DNA reads as TGTGCCAGCAGCCCAATGGGAGGGGGAGGGGTATATGGCTACACCTTC.

The chain employs TRBV2 and TRBJ1-4; no clear D. V lost 7 bases to trimming and J lost 0 bases, with 6 bases between them. Germline V CDR1 and CDR2: SNHLY, FYNNEI. The CDR3 spans 13 residues. For the CDR3, the DNA is TGTGCCAGCAATCTAGCAACTAATGAAAAACTGTTTTTT. Its translation: CASNLATNEKLFF. Full variable domain (outside the CDR3, taken from reference TRBV2 and TRBJ1-4): EPEVTQTPSHQVTQMGQEVILRCVPISNHLYFYWYRQILGQKVEFLVSFYNNEISEKSEIFDDQFSVERPDGSNFTLKIRSTKLEDSAMYFCASNLATNEKLFFGSGTQLSVL.

This rearrangement joins TRBV6-5 to TRBJ1-2, with D possibly matching TRBD1 (6 bases). CDR3 length: 12 amino acids. Deletions cut 6 bases from V and 8 bases from J, with 13 bases between. Germline assignment: CDR1 MNHEY and CDR2 SVGAGI. The CDR3 loop reads CASRLQGIGYTF. CDR3 coding DNA: TGTGCCAGCAGATTACAGGGTATAGGCTACACCTTC.

V and J are TRBV4-3 and TRBJ2-2; tentatively, D is TRBD2 (6 bases). The CDR3 is 17 residues long. CDR1 and CDR2 from the germline V gene are LGHNA and YSLEER. Trimming removed 1 base at V and 4 bases at J, with 16 bases between. The CDR3 region has the DNA TGCGCCAGCAGCCAAGCGATCGGGACTTCCAGCACCGGGGAGCTGTTTTTT. This translates into CASSQAIGTSSTGELFF.

The gene calls are TRBV18 and TRBJ2-5, with D hard to call. Per the germline V gene, CDR1 is KGHSH and CDR2 is LQKENI. Trimming took off 5 bases at V and 2 bases at J, with 6 bases between the two ends. The CDR3 runs 12 residues. CDR3 sequence: CASSETQETQYF. DNA of the CDR3: TGTGCCAGCTCAGAGACACAAGAGACCCAGTACTTC.

The chain uses TRBV9 and TRBJ2-1; no definite D call. CDR1 and CDR2 from the germline V gene are SGDLS and YYNGEE. The CDR3 is made up of 11 amino acids. Deletions cut 0 bases from V and 8 bases from J, with 3 bases between. CDR3 residues: CASSVADEQFF. The CDR3 DNA reads as TGTGCCAGCAGCGTAGCGGATGAGCAGTTCTTC.